The 15 T cell receptor beta chains presented below share a single source sample, sequenced in a study of human thymus T cells. The protocol was immunoSEQ multiplex PCR, while the TCRdb copy is restricted to in-frame clones and leaves out a portion. Of more than 50,000 clones listed, nearly 95% are singletons. Sequences were obtained from blood. The receptors shown here come from a boy under two years old with a congenital heart defect but otherwise immunologically healthy.

The chain has TRBV11-2 and TRBJ2-2; 10 bases match TRBD2. This CDR3 contains 17 residues. Germline CDR1 SGHAT, CDR2 FQNNGV. V lost 5 bases to trimming and J lost 2 bases; unmatched junction nucleotides: 8. CDR3 residues: CASSNPGLASNTGELFF. The CDR3 DNA sequence: TGTGCCAGCAGCAACCCGGGACTAGCGTCTAACACCGGGGAGCTGTTTTTT.

The chain has TRBV28 and TRBJ2-7, with D maybe TRBD1 (5 bases). Germline CDR1 is MDHEN and CDR2 is SYDVKM. Trimming pared 3 bases from V and 2 bases from J, leaving 17 bases between. This CDR3 comprises 16 residues. The CDR3 reads CASSLVSRRATYEQYF. The CDR3 DNA sequence: TGTGCCAGCAGTTTGGTAAGCCGCAGGGCCACCTACGAGCAGTACTTC.

This clone was picked up a small number of times. The rearrangement links TRBV7-2 to TRBJ2-5; a weak D match, TRBD1 (5 bases). Between the trimmed V and J ends, which lost 0 bases and 0 bases, there was a span of 11 bases. From germline, CDR1 is SGHTA and CDR2 FQGNSA. This CDR3 has 16 amino acids. The CDR3 DNA sequence: TGTGCCAGCAGCTTAGCAGGGGCAGGGAACCAAGAGACCCAGTACTTC. It specifies CASSLAGAGNQETQYF.

CDR3 DNA sequence: TGCGCCAGCAGCTTGGACCAAGAGACCCAGTACTTC. Its protein product is CASSLDQETQYF. The V and J genes are TRBV5-1 and TRBJ2-5; D gene uncertain. CDR3 length equals 12 residues. V gave up 0 bases and J gave up 0 bases, with 0 bases separating them. Germline CDR1 SGHRS, CDR2 YFSETQ.

The V gene is TRBV9, the J gene TRBJ2-7, with D uncertain. The CDR3 has 12 residues. Germline V gives CDR1 SGDLS, CDR2 YYNGEE. V dropped 3 bases and J dropped 5 bases, with 9 bases sitting between them. CDR3 nucleotide sequence: TGTGCCAGCAGCGATGGGTTGAACGAGCAGTACTTC. Translating it yields CASSDGLNEQYF.

The chain recombines TRBV9 with TRBJ2-7; a possible D gene is TRBD2 (6 bases). Germline values: CDR1 SGDLS, CDR2 YYNGEE. With 0 bases removed from V and 0 bases from J, the gap between germline ends came to 10 bases. This CDR3 spans 15 amino acids. The CDR3 sequence: CASSVGGESSYEQYF. The CDR3 DNA is TGTGCCAGCAGCGTAGGCGGGGAATCCTCCTACGAGCAGTACTTC.

The chain combines TRBV20-1 with TRBJ1-2, with D possibly being TRBD1 (6 bases). CDR1 is DFQATT, CDR2 SNEGSKA, per germline (reference sequence). Trimming pared 3 bases from V and 6 bases from J, leaving 8 bases between. The CDR3 loop spans 11 amino acids. The CDR3 loop is CSASRGNGYTF. CDR3 DNA: TGCAGTGCTAGTAGGGGGAATGGCTACACCTTC.

The CDR3 DNA reads as TGCAGTGCTAGGGCAGGGAATGGCTACACCTTC. Translated: CSARAGNGYTF. The rearrangement links TRBV20-1 to TRBJ1-2; D possibly corresponds to TRBD1 (5 bases). Germline V gene sequence: CDR1 DFQATT, CDR2 SNEGSKA (reference sequence). This CDR3 is 11 amino acids long. Trimming stripped 3 bases from V and 6 bases from J, with 8 bases between.

The rearrangement uses TRBV5-6 and TRBJ1-4, with 8 bases lining up with TRBD1. Per germline, CDR1 SGHDT and CDR2 YYEEEE. This CDR3 is 15 amino acids long. V shed 2 bases and J 8 bases; nucleotides not matched to a gene: 8. The CDR3 DNA sequence: TGTGCCAGCAGCTTAAGTGGACAGGGTGGGGAAAAACTGTTTTTT. Its protein is CASSLSGQGGEKLFF.

CDR3 DNA: TGCGCCAGCAGTGAATATGGGGATGGGGAGACCCAGTACTTC. Translation: CASSEYGDGETQYF. This chain links TRBV10-1 with TRBJ2-5, with unresolved D. CDR3 size: 14 residues. V lost 3 bases to trimming and J lost 5 bases, with 13 bases between them. CDR1 WNHNN and CDR2 SYGVQD come from the germline V gene (reference sequence).

The V and J genes are TRBV9 and TRBJ2-3; 7 bases fit TRBD2. The length of the CDR3 is 15 residues. V was pared by 0 bases and J by 5 bases, with 6 bases of the junction left unmatched. Germline V CDR1 and CDR2: SGDLS, YYNGEE. Here the CDR3 DNA reads TGTGCCAGCAGCGTAGAATCAGGGAGGGTAGATACGCAGTATTTT. Protein sequence: CASSVESGRVDTQYF.

V and J are TRBV11-2 and TRBJ2-5; D remains ambiguous. V gave up 1 base and J gave up 5 bases, with 2 bases separating them. The germline V gene has CDR1 SGHAT and CDR2 FQNNGV. This CDR3 contains 11 residues. The CDR3 region is CASSLVETQYF. CDR3 nucleotide sequence: TGTGCCAGCAGCTTAGTTGAGACCCAGTACTTC.

The chain has TRBV7-9 and TRBJ2-7, with a weak D call TRBD2 (5 bases). Trimming shortened V by 4 bases and J by 1 base, and 11 bases separated the two germline ends. The CDR3 spans 14 residues. In germline, CDR1 is SEHNR, CDR2 FQNEAQ (reference sequence). The chain's CDR3 is CASSSRTGSYEQYF. In DNA form, the CDR3 reads TGTGCCAGCAGCTCTAGGACGGGGTCCTACGAGCAGTACTTC.

The V gene is TRBV6-1, the J gene TRBJ2-7; 7 positions match TRBD1. This CDR3 is 13 amino acids long. Per germline, CDR1 MNHNS and CDR2 SASEGT. V was clipped by 5 bases and J by 2 bases; unmatched bases: 3. CDR3 bases: TGTGCCAGCAGTACAGGGGCAACCTACGAGCAGTACTTC. This translates into CASSTGATYEQYF.

The chain couples TRBV28 to TRBJ2-2, with TRBD2 matching over 8 bases. This CDR3 spans 16 amino acids. Germline values: CDR1 MDHEN, CDR2 SYDVKM. With 4 bases clipped from V and 4 bases from J, the junction kept 8 bases outside the gene matches. CDR3 sequence (DNA): TGTGCCAGCAGTTCCCTGGGACTAGTGATCACCGGGGAGCTGTTTTTT. It translates to CASSSLGLVITGELFF.